Sequencing of this T cell receptor (beta chain) was carried out in a study of tumor-infiltrating lymphocytes in primary liver carcinoma. Study context: Patients had primary liver carcinoma treated by surgical resection. The cohort included men and women aged 30 to 69 years.

The researchers obtained blood RNA from unsorted whole blood and also extracted germline DNA. There were only treatment-naive patients, all with chronic HBV infection. The authors made TCR beta cDNA from around 500 ng total RNA with a constant-region primer. Library construction for TCR beta comprised three nested multiplex PCR rounds performed with slightly modified ARM-PCR. Both of the initial two PCR rounds ran for about 9 cycles and employed TRBV1-TRBV30 forward primers alongside a C-beta reverse primer. MiXCR was run by TCRdb on the multiplex PCR reads, yielding one entry per CDR3 protein. Among some 320,000 distinct CDR3 sequences, 65% were seen once, and the ten largest hold roughly 8.6%. Comment on this clonotype: Given a much more abundant clone one base away, this may be a read error.

There are 17 residues in the CDR3. Per the germline V gene, CDR1 is MNHNS and CDR2 is SASEGT. Sequencing was performed on peripheral blood. The sequence was collected from a man aged 40-49 years with primary liver carcinoma and hepatitis B virus infection. The V call is TRBV6-1, the J call TRBJ2-1, with 9 bases fitting TRBD1. CDR3 nucleotides: TGTGCCAGCAGTTCGAAAGGGGGACAGGGCTCCTACAATGATCAGTTCTTC. Translation: CASSSKGGQGSYNDQFF.